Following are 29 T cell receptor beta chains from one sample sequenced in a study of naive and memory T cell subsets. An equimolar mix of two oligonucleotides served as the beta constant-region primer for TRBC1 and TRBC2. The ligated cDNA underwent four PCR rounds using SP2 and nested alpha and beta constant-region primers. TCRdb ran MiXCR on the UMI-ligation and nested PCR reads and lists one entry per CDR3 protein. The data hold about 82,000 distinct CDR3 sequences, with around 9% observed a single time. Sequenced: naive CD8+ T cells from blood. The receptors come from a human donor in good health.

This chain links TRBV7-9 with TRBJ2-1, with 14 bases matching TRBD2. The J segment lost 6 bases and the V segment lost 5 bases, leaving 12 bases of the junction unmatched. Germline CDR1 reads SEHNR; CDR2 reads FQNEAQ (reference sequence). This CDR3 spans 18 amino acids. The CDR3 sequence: CASSHTLGLAGDVNEQFF. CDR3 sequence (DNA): TGTGCCAGCAGCCATACTTTGGGACTAGCGGGAGATGTCAATGAGCAGTTCTTC.

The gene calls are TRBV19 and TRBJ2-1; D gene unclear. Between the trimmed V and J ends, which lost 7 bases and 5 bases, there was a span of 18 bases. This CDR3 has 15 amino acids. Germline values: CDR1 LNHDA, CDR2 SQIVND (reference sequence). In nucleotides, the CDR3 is TGTGCCAGTACCCCCTATCAAGGCAGCAACAATGAGCAGTTCTTC. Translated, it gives CASTPYQGSNNEQFF.

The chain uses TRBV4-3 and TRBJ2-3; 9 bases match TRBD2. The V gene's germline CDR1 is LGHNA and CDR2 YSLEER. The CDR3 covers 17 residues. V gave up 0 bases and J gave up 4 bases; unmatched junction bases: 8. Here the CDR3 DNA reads TGCGCCAGCAGCCAAGATGTAGCGGGAGCGGCCTCAGATACGCAGTATTTT. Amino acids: CASSQDVAGAASDTQYF.

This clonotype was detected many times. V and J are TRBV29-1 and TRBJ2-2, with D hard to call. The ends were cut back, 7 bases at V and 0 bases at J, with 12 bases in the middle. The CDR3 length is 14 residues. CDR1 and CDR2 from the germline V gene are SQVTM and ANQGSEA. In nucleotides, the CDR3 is TGCAGCGCGCTTGGAGCGACGAACACCGGGGAGCTGTTTTTT. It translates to CSALGATNTGELFF.

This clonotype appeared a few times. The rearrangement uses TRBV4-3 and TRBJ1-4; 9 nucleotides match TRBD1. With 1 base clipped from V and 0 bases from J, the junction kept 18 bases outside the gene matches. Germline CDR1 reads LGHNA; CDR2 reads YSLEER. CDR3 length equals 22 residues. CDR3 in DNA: TGCGCCAGCAGCCAAGCTGTGGGGACAGGGTTTGAGGAGACGACAACTAATGAAAAACTGTTTTTT. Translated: CASSQAVGTGFEETTTNEKLFF.

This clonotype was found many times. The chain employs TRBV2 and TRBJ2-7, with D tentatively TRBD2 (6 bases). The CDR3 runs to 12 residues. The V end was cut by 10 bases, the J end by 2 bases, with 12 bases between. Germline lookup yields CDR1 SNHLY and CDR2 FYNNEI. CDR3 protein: CATRDATYEQYF. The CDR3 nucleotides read TGTGCCACGCGGGACGCGACCTACGAGCAGTACTTC. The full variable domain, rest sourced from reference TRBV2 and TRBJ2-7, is EPEVTQTPSHQVTQMGQEVILRCVPISNHLYFYWYRQILGQKVEFLVSFYNNEISEKSEIFDDQFSVERPDGSNFTLKIRSTKLEDSAMYFCATRDATYEQYFGPGTRLTVT.

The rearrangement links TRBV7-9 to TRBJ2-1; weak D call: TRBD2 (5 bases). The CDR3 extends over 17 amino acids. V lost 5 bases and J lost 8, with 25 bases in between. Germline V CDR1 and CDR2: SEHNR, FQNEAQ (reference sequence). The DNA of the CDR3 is TGTGCCAGCAGCCAGAATAATGTGGAGGCCCGTGGTCATGAGCAGTTCTTC. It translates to CASSQNNVEARGHEQFF.

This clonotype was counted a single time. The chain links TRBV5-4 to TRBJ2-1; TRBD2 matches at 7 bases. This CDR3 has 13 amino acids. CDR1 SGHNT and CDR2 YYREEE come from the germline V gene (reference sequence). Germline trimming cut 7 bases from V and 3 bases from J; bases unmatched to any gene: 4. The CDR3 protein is CASHRGVYNEQFF. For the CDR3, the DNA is TGTGCCAGCCACCGGGGGGTCTACAATGAGCAGTTCTTC.

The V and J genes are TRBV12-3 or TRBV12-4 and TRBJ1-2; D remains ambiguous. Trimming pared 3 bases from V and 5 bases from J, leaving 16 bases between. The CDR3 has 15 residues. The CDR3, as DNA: TGTGCCAGCAGTTTTTCGATACATTCTACGTATGGCTACACCTTC. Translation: CASSFSIHSTYGYTF.

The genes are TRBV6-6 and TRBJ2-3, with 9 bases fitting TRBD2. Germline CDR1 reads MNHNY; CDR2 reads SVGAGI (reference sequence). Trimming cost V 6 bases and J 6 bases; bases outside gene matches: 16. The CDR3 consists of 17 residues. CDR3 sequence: CASSPSGGRSGSDTQYF. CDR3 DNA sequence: TGTGCCAGCAGCCCAAGCGGGGGGCGGTCGGGCTCCGATACGCAGTATTTT.

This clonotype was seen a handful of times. CDR3 nucleotides: TGTGCCAGCAGTTTCATCTCCACAGATACGCAGTATTTT. It encodes CASSFISTDTQYF. The rearrangement joins TRBV12-3 or TRBV12-4 to TRBJ2-3, with unresolved D. The CDR3 is 13 amino acids. The V end was cut by 3 bases, the J end by 2 bases, with 6 bases between.

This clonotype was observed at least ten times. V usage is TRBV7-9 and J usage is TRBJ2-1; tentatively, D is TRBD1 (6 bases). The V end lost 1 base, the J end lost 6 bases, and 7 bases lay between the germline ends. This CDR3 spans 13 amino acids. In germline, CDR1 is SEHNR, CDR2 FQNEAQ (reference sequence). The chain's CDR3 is CASSLGTANEQFF. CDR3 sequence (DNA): TGTGCCAGCAGCTTAGGGACAGCCAATGAGCAGTTCTTC.

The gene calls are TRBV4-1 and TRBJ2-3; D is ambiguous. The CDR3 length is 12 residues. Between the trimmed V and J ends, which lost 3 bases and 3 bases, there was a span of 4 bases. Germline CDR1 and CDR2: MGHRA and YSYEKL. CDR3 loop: CASSQNTDTQYF. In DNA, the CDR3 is TGCGCCAGCAGCCAGAATACAGATACGCAGTATTTT.

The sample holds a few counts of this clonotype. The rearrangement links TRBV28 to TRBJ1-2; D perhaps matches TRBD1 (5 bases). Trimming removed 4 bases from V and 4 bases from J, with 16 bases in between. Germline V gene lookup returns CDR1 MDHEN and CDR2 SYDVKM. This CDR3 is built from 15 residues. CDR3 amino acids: CASSWRGIGIYGYTF. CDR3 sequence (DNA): TGTGCCAGCAGTTGGCGGGGGATCGGTATCTATGGCTACACCTTC.

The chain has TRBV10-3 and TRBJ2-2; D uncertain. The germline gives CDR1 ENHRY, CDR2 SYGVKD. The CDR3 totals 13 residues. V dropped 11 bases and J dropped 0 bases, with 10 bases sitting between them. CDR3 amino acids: CASIQANTGELFF. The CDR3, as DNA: TGTGCCTCTATACAAGCGAACACCGGGGAGCTGTTTTTT.

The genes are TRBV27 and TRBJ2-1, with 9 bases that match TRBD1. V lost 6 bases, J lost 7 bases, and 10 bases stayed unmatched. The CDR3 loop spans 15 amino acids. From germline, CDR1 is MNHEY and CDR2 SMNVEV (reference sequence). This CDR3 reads CASSLTGTGLNEQFF. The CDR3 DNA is TGTGCCAGCAGCTTAACCGGGACAGGGCTTAATGAGCAGTTCTTC.

CDR3 nucleotide sequence: TGTGCCAGCAGTGAAAGTGCTAGCGGTCAAGAGACCCAGTACTTC. It codes for CASSESASGQETQYF. The V call is TRBV2, the J call TRBJ2-5, with TRBD2 matching over 7 bases. Germline assignment: CDR1 SNHLY and CDR2 FYNNEI. This CDR3 contains 15 residues. V trimming: 2 bases; J trimming: 2 bases; junction bases outside the gene matches: 5.

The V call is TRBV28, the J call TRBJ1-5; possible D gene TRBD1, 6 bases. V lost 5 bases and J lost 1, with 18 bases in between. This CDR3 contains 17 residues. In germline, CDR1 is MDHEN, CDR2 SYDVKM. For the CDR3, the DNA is TGTGCCAGCAGTCGGGGGGGGCCGGGAGGGAGCAATCAGCCCCAGCATTTT. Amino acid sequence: CASSRGGPGGSNQPQHF.

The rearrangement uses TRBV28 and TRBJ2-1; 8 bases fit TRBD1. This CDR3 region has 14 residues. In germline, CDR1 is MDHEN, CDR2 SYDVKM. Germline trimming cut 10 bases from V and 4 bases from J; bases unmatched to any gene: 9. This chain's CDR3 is CATNGQGGYNEQFF. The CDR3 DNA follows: TGTGCCACTAACGGACAGGGTGGTTACAATGAGCAGTTCTTC.

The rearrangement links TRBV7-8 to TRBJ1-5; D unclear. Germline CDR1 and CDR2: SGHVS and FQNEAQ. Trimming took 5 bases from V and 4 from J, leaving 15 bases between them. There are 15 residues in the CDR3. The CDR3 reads CASSRLAGANQPQHF. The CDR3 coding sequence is TGTGCCAGCAGCAGATTGGCCGGAGCTAATCAGCCCCAGCATTTT.

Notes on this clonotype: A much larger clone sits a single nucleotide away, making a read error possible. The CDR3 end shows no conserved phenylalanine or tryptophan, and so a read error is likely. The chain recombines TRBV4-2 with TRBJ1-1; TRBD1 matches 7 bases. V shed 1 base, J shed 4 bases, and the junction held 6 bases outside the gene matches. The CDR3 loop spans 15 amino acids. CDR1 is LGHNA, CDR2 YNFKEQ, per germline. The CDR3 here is CASSQGAGGSTEAFS. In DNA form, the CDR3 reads TGTGCCAGCAGCCAAGGTGCAGGGGGGAGCACTGAAGCTTTCTCT.

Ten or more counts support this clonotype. The CDR3 DNA reads TGTGCCAGTAGTATCATAGGGGTTGGGTACAATGAGCAGTTCTTC. The encoded protein is CASSIIGVGYNEQFF. V usage is TRBV19 and J usage is TRBJ2-1, with D possibly TRBD1 on 5 matching bases. CDR1 LNHDA and CDR2 SQIVND come from the germline V gene (reference sequence). The V and J ends lost 3 bases and 4 bases respectively, with 13 bases between them. This CDR3 has 15 residues.

CDR3 amino acids: CASSKGRPGEKNIQYF. The DNA for the CDR3 is TGTGCCAGCAGCAAAGGGCGTCCAGGGGAGAAAAACATTCAGTACTTC. This chain joins TRBV21-1 and TRBJ2-4; TRBD1, as called in the table, went unchecked against the DNA. TRBV21-1 is tagged as a pseudogene. The CDR3 is made up of 16 amino acids.

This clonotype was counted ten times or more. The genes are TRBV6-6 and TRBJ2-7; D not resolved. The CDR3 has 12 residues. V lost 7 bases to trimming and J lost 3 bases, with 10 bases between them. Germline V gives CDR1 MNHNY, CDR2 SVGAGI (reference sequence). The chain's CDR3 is CASIGPDYEQYF. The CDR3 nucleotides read TGTGCCAGCATTGGACCCGACTACGAGCAGTACTTC.

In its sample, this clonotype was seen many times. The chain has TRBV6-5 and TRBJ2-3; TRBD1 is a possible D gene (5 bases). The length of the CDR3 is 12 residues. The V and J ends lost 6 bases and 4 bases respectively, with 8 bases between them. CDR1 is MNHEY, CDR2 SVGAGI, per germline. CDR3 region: CASSPRADTQYF. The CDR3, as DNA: TGTGCCAGCAGCCCCAGGGCAGATACGCAGTATTTT.

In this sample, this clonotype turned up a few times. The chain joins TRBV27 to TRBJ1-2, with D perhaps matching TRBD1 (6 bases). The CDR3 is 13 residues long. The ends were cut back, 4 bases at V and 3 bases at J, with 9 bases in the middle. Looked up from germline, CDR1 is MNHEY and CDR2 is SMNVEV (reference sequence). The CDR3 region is CASSYNRDYGYTF. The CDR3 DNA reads TGTGCCAGCAGTTATAACAGGGACTATGGCTACACCTTC.

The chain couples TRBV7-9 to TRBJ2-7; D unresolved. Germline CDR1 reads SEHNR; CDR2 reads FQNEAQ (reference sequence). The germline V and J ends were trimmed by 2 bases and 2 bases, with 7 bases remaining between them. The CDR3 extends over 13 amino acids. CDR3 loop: CASSLTETYEQYF. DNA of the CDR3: TGTGCCAGCAGCTTAACCGAGACCTACGAGCAGTACTTC. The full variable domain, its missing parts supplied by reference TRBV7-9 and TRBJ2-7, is DTGVSQNPRHKITKRGQNVTFRCDPISEHNRLYWYRQTLGQGPEFLTYFQNEAQLEKSRLLSDRFSAERPKGSFSTLEIQRTEQGDSAMYLCASSLTETYEQYFGPGTRLTVT.

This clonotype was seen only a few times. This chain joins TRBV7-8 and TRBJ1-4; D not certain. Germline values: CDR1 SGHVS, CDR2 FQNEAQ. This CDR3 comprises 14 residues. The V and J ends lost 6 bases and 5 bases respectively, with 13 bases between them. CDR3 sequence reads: CASSYGLQNEKLFF. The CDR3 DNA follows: TGTGCCAGCAGTTACGGTCTTCAGAATGAAAAACTGTTTTTT. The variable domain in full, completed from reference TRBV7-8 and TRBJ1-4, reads GAGVSQSPRYKVAKRGQDVALRCDPISGHVSLFWYQQALGQGPEFLTYFQNEAQLDKSGLPSDRFFAERPEGSVSTLKIQRTQQEDSAVYLCASSYGLQNEKLFFGSGTQLSVL.

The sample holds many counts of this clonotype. CDR3 in DNA: TGTGCCAGCAGCTTAGGACGGACTCCGAATGGCTACACCTTC. Its translation: CASSLGRTPNGYTF. V and J are TRBV7-6 and TRBJ1-2; D unclear. CDR3 length: 14 amino acids. Germline V gene sequence: CDR1 SGHVS, CDR2 FNYEAQ. Trimming left V 1 base short and J 6 bases short, with 12 bases between.